Shown below are 13 T cell receptor beta chains from a single sample sequenced in a study of T cell repertoires in cytomegalovirus infection. Each CDR3 protein is one row after TCRdb ran MiXCR on the reads. Of 300,000 or so distinct CDR3 sequences in the sample, around 10% were seen once. The sequenced sample was PBMCs. These receptors were collected from a human donor in good health (CMV status not recorded). Some clones in this sample may be carry-over from other donors' samples.

This clonotype showed up many times. This chain uses TRBV18 with TRBJ2-5; D unclear. Trimming took off 8 bases at V and 0 bases at J, with 7 bases between the two ends. Germline CDR1 and CDR2: KGHSH and LQKENI. The CDR3 runs 12 residues. The CDR3 DNA sequence: TGTGCCAGCAGCCCCTACCAAGAGACCCAGTACTTC. Translation: CASSPYQETQYF.

The V gene is TRBV6-5, the J gene TRBJ2-7; D gene unclear. The CDR3 extends over 16 amino acids. V was shortened by 2 bases and J by 1 base, with 15 bases between the two germline ends. Germline CDR1 is MNHEY and CDR2 is SVGAGI. This chain's CDR3 is CASSYRPKAISYEQYF. For the CDR3, the DNA is TGTGCCAGCAGTTACCGTCCCAAGGCGATATCCTACGAGCAGTACTTC.

This clonotype was counted ten times or more. The chain links TRBV25-1 to TRBJ1-1; 8 bases fit TRBD1. Per the germline V gene, CDR1 is MGHDK and CDR2 is SYGVNS. The trim removed 6 bases at V and 1 base at J, leaving 13 bases unmatched. This CDR3 is built from 17 residues. CDR3 protein: CASRDLRGRGSNTEAFF. In nucleotides, the CDR3 is TGTGCCAGCAGGGATCTCAGGGGGCGCGGATCGAACACTGAAGCTTTCTTT.

There are many counts of this clonotype. The V gene is TRBV3-1, the J gene TRBJ2-1, with D possibly TRBD1 on 6 matching bases. The V end lost 2 bases, the J end lost 8 bases, and 10 bases lay between the germline ends. This CDR3 contains 13 residues. Per the germline V gene, CDR1 is LGHDT and CDR2 is YNNKEL (reference sequence). CDR3 coding DNA: TGTGCCAGCAGCCAACTCACAGGGTATGAGCAGTTCTTC. It codes for CASSQLTGYEQFF.

In its sample, this clonotype was seen many times. V gene TRBV19 combines with J gene TRBJ2-1; 10 bases are shared with TRBD2. Germline V CDR1 and CDR2: LNHDA, SQIVND (reference sequence). V shed 5 bases, J shed 7 bases, and the junction held 5 bases outside the gene matches. This CDR3 is built from 14 residues. The CDR3 region has the DNA TGTGCCAGTAGTTCGAGCGGGGGGGCAAATGAGCAGTTCTTC. Its protein product is CASSSSGGANEQFF.

This clonotype was counted many times. The chain employs TRBV3-1 and TRBJ1-5, with D tentatively TRBD1 (6 bases). V lost 2 bases, J lost 4 bases, and 6 bases lay in between. The CDR3 covers 13 residues. The V gene's germline CDR1 is LGHDT and CDR2 YNNKEL (reference sequence). CDR3 nucleotides: TGTGCCAGCAGCCAACAGGGGAATCAGCCCCAGCATTTT. Amino acids: CASSQQGNQPQHF.

This clonotype was detected ten times or more. The junction and the germline gene differ at one end; a read error may be behind it. The J gene is TRBJ1-1, the V gene TRBV6-5; 8 bases fit TRBD1. The CDR3 spans 13 residues. In germline, CDR1 is MNHEY, CDR2 SVGAGI. The CDR3 DNA sequence: TGTGCCAGTAGTTATACAGGGGGCACTGAAGCTTTCTTT. Its protein product is CASSYTGGTEAFF.

This clonotype was counted many times. V usage is TRBV10-3 and J usage is TRBJ2-1; D remains unclear. Trimming stripped 1 base from V and 6 bases from J, with 7 bases between. The length of the CDR3 is 13 residues. Germline CDR1 reads ENHRY; CDR2 reads SYGVKD. CDR3 residues: CAISEWRGNEQFF. In DNA, the CDR3 is TGTGCCATCAGTGAGTGGCGTGGCAATGAGCAGTTCTTC.

Concerning this clonotype itself: This clone may be a read error of a much larger clone one base away. The gene calls are TRBV2 and TRBJ1-1, with D hard to call. Germline CDR1 SNHLY, CDR2 FYNNEI. The CDR3 length is 11 residues. CDR3 residues: CSHGLNTETFF. DNA for the CDR3: TGTTCCCACGGGCTGAACACTGAAACTTTCTTT.

This clonotype has a count of ten or more. CDR3 DNA sequence: TGTGCCAGCAGCCCAAGTCGGGATTCACCCCTCCACTTT. It yields the protein CASSPSRDSPLHF. The V call is TRBV7-3, the J call TRBJ1-6; D not resolved. Germline CDR1 reads SGHTA; CDR2 reads FQGTGA. V gave up 5 bases and J gave up 8 bases, with 10 bases separating them. The CDR3 has 13 residues. Full variable domain (missing parts from reference TRBV7-3 and TRBJ1-6): GAGVSQTPSNKVTEKGKYVELRCDPISGHTALYWYRQSLGQGPEFLIYFQGTGAADDSGLPNDRFFAVRPEGSVSTLKIQRTERGDSAVYLCASSPSRDSPLHFGNGTRLTVT.

This clonotype was detected ten times or more. V usage is TRBV7-2 and J usage is TRBJ2-2; 8 bases are a match to TRBD1. Per germline, CDR1 SGHTA and CDR2 FQGNSA. The V gene end was trimmed by 6 bases and the J gene end by 1 base; junction bases not matched to a gene: 4. The CDR3 consists of 15 residues. The CDR3 sequence: CASRQDRVNTGELFF. The CDR3, as DNA: TGTGCCAGCAGGCAGGACAGGGTGAACACCGGGGAGCTGTTTTTT.

Many counts were recorded for this clonotype. The chain employs TRBV29-1 and TRBJ1-1; maybe TRBD1 (6 bases). The CDR3 totals 14 residues. The V gene lost 2 bases and the J gene lost 5 bases, with 15 bases spanning the gap. Germline V gives CDR1 SQVTM, CDR2 ANQGSEA. CDR3 protein: CSVENQGKRTEAFF. The CDR3 DNA follows: TGCAGCGTTGAAAACCAGGGGAAAAGAACTGAAGCTTTCTTT.

Many counts were recorded for this clonotype. The chain carries TRBV6-5 and TRBJ2-3; no definite D call. The CDR3 totals 16 residues. The germline V gene has CDR1 MNHEY and CDR2 SVGAGI. Trimming took off 1 base at V and 0 bases at J, with 11 bases between the two ends. The CDR3: CASSYFGRVSTDTQYF. Here the CDR3 DNA reads TGTGCCAGCAGTTACTTCGGACGGGTTAGCACAGATACGCAGTATTTT.